Listed below are T cell receptor beta chains from one sample, sequenced in a study of sequential checkpoint blockade in melanoma. Assay used: immunoSEQ multiplex PCR; TCRdb lists only in-frame clones, some missing. The profile covers 260 or so clones, with 20% to 30% appearing a single time and 14% to 15% taken by the ten largest. This material consisted of tumor tissue (inferred from file names), taken from a patient given nivolumab and ipilimumab in sequence. All receptors come from a human donor with melanoma. The CDR3 runs from the conserved cysteine through the conserved F or W. D genes are given only for firm matches. Clone size is given for some rows only: seen once, a few or many times, or a class if the clone is expanded.

clone_size,d_call,v_call,j_call,cdr3_nt,cdr3_aa
once,.,TRBV16,TRBJ1-2,TGTGCCAGCAGCCAAGCATCCTACTATGGCTACACCTTC,CASSQASYYGYTF
.,.,TRBV19,TRBJ1-1,TGTGCCAGTAGTATTGGAAATTCGAACACTGAAGCTTTCTTT,CASSIGNSNTEAFF
few,.,TRBV10-1,TRBJ2-2,TGCGCCAGCAGTGAGGGTCAGCCCGCTAGCTCCGGGGAGCTGTTTTTT,CASSEGQPASSGELFF
once,TRBD1,TRBV19,TRBJ2-5,TGTGCCAGTAGTACAGGGGGACGGTGGCAAGAGACCCAGTACTTC,CASSTGGRWQETQYF
few,.,TRBV11-3,TRBJ1-6,TGTGCCAGCAGCTTTACGGGGGGCTCCTATAATTCACCCCTCCACTTT,CASSFTGGSYNSPLHF
.,.,TRBV29-1,TRBJ2-3,TGCAGCGTTGGGGAAACTAGCACAGATACGCAGTATTTT,CSVGETSTDTQYF
few,TRBD1,TRBV18,TRBJ1-1,TGTGCCAGCTCACCCCGGACAGGGAACACTGAAGCTTTCTTT,CASSPRTGNTEAFF
.,.,TRBV27,TRBJ1-6,TGTGCCAGCAGTTTATCAGGGGTGTCACCCCTCCACTTT,CASSLSGVSPLHF